Shown below are 6 T cell receptor beta chains from a single sample sequenced in a study of shared clonotypes between healthy human individuals. The repertoire was sequenced with immunoSEQ multiplex PCR; TCRdb's copy has only in-frame clones and lacks some. The table includes under 650,000 clones, almost 97% detected once. Sequencing was done on a sample of naive CD4+ T cells sorted from blood. Subset reported: CD45RA+ positively selected. The receptors were gathered from a woman aged 25 to 39 in good health.

V is TRBV4-1 and J is TRBJ1-3; 10 bases line up with TRBD1. Germline trimming cut 2 bases from V and 6 bases from J; bases unmatched to any gene: 7. CDR1 MGHRA and CDR2 YSYEKL come from the germline V gene. The CDR3 loop spans 16 amino acids. CDR3 in DNA: TGCGCCAGCAGCCAACCGAGACAGGGGGCCCTAAACACCATATATTTT. It encodes CASSQPRQGALNTIYF.

In its sample, this clone was seen once. The genes are TRBV7-9 and TRBJ2-7; TRBD1 matches 9 bases. The germline gives CDR1 SEHNR, CDR2 FQNEAQ (reference sequence). The V and J ends lost 1 base and 3 bases, in that order; junction bases with no gene match: 7. The length of the CDR3 is 16 residues. CDR3 in DNA: TGTGCCAGCAGCTTAGGTCTGGGACAGGGCGACTACGAGCAGTACTTC. Translated, it gives CASSLGLGQGDYEQYF. The whole variable domain, remainder taken from reference TRBV7-9 and TRBJ2-7, is DTGVSQNPRHKITKRGQNVTFRCDPISEHNRLYWYRQTLGQGPEFLTYFQNEAQLEKSRLLSDRFSAERPKGSFSTLEIQRTEQGDSAMYLCASSLGLGQGDYEQYFGPGTRLTVT.

The chain recombines TRBV6-4 with TRBJ2-5, with 7 bases fitting TRBD2. V was pared by 4 bases and J by 4 bases, with 15 bases of the junction left unmatched. Germline V gene lookup returns CDR1 MRHNA and CDR2 SNTAGT. The CDR3 is made up of 17 amino acids. The CDR3 loop reads CASSVITPGERGETQYF. For the CDR3, the DNA is TGTGCCAGCAGTGTAATAACCCCGGGGGAGCGGGGAGAGACCCAGTACTTC.

The genes are TRBV2 and TRBJ1-1; possible D gene TRBD1, 6 bases. The CDR3 totals 15 residues. Germline values: CDR1 SNHLY, CDR2 FYNNEI. V was clipped by 1 base and J by 1 base, with 10 bases between them. The CDR3 spells CASSEEGTRNTEAFF. The DNA of the CDR3 is TGTGCCAGCAGTGAAGAAGGGACAAGGAACACTGAAGCTTTCTTT.

V usage is TRBV11-2 and J usage is TRBJ2-3; D is perhaps TRBD2 (5 bases). CDR1 is SGHAT, CDR2 FQNNGV, per germline. Trimming took 0 bases from V and 4 from J, leaving 8 bases between them. CDR3 length: 14 amino acids. The CDR3 protein is CASSLDVGADTQYF. CDR3 sequence (DNA): TGTGCCAGCAGCTTAGACGTCGGGGCAGATACGCAGTATTTT. The full variable domain, rest sourced from reference TRBV11-2 and TRBJ2-3, is EAGVAQSPRYKIIEKRQSVAFWCNPISGHATLYWYQQILGQGPKLLIQFQNNGVVDDSQLPKDRFSAERLKGVDSTLKIQPAKLEDSAVYLCASSLDVGADTQYFGPGTRLTVL.

This sequence joins TRBV30 and TRBJ1-6; no definite D call. This CDR3 region has 11 residues. Germline CDR1 GTSNPN, CDR2 SVGIG (reference sequence). V lost 4 bases, J lost 7 bases, and 5 bases lay in between. The CDR3 sequence is CAWKVNSPLHF. The CDR3 DNA follows: TGTGCCTGGAAAGTAAATTCACCCCTCCACTTT.